The table lists the clone carrying this T cell receptor beta chain with a few counts. V dropped 0 bases and J dropped 2 bases, with 14 bases sitting between them. Looked up from germline, CDR1 is SGDLS and CDR2 is YYNGEE. This CDR3 is built from 16 residues. The data originate from a study of cytomegalovirus exposure and HLA in healthy donors. PCR used 60 Vbeta primers and 13 Jbeta primers. TCRdb's table, derived via immunoSEQ multiplex PCR, lists solely in-frame clones and lacks some. The data contain a few hundred thousand clones, over 65% of them singletons. The sequence was collected from a middle-aged man in good health and CMV-seronegative. This chain links TRBV9 with TRBJ2-5; D might be TRBD2 (7 bases). The sample was PBMCs. CDR3 sequence reads: CASSVGGGGPQETQYF. The DNA for the CDR3 is TGTGCCAGCAGCGTAGGAGGGGGGGGCCCACAAGAGACCCAGTACTTC.